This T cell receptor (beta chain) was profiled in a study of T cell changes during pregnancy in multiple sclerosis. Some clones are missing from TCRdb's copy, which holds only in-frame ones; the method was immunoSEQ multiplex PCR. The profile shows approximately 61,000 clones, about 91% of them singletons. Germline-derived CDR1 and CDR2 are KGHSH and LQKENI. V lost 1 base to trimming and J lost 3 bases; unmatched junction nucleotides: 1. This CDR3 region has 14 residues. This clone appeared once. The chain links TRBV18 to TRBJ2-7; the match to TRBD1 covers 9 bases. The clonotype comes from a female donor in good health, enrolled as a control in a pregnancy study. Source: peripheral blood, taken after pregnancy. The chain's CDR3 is CASSPRDRDYEQYF. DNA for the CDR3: TGTGCCAGCTCACCACGGGACAGGGACTACGAGCAGTACTTC.